These 20 T cell receptor beta chains were all obtained from the same sample, sequenced in a study of blood T cell repertoires in COVID-19. TCRdb's copy holds only in-frame clones and misses some; the assay was immunoSEQ multiplex PCR. The sample holds over 250,000 clones, approximately 86% seen once. The sample taken for sequencing was PBMCs or T cells enriched from blood (not recorded which). The receptor source for this set is a woman aged 25 to 39 who had recovered from COVID-19.

J is TRBJ1-2 and V is TRBV4-3; 9 bases align to TRBD1. The trim removed 5 bases at V and 6 bases at J, leaving 16 bases unmatched. Germline V CDR1 and CDR2: LGHNA, YSLEER. CDR3 length: 17 amino acids. The CDR3 DNA reads TGCGCCAGCAGCAGAAAGATCGGGCCGGGACAGGGTCATGGCTACACCTTC. Its protein product is CASSRKIGPGQGHGYTF.

V usage is TRBV6-4 and J usage is TRBJ2-7; no firm D call. The V and J ends lost 3 bases and 1 base respectively, with 7 bases between them. From germline, CDR1 is MRHNA and CDR2 SNTAGT. The CDR3 is 13 amino acids. CDR3: CASSEAPSYEQYF. For the CDR3, the DNA is TGTGCCAGCAGTGAAGCGCCTTCCTACGAGCAGTACTTC.

The rearrangement links TRBV5-4 to TRBJ2-2; 7 bases are shared with TRBD2. J lost 5 bases, V lost 4 bases, and 8 bases had no gene match. Germline V CDR1 and CDR2: SGHNT, YYREEE (reference sequence). The CDR3 is 15 amino acids. CDR3 nucleotide sequence: TGTGCCAGCAGCATAACTAGCGCTGGGACCGGGGAGCTGTTTTTT. Residues: CASSITSAGTGELFF.

This chain links TRBV28 with TRBJ1-6; no clear D gene. Trimming took 6 bases from V and 14 from J, leaving 23 bases between them. Per the germline V gene, CDR1 is MDHEN and CDR2 is SYDVKM. CDR3 length: 15 amino acids. CDR3 amino acids: CASSHTWARFVALHF. CDR3 bases: TGTGCCAGCAGCCATACATGGGCCCGGTTCGTGGCCCTCCACTTT.

This chain connects TRBV14 to TRBJ1-5, with D possibly matching TRBD1 (6 bases). CDR3 length: 22 residues. Germline CDR1 reads SGHDN; CDR2 reads FVKESK. The V end was cut by 9 bases, the J end by 4 bases, with 40 bases between. The CDR3 here is CARSQGGIDGNRVGHCNQPQHF. CDR3 coding DNA: TGTGCCAGATCCCAAGGTGGGATAGATGGAAACAGGGTGGGCCATTGTAATCAGCCCCAGCATTTT.

CDR3 amino acids: CASSHGLSGGRETQYF. CDR3 bases: TGTGCCAGCAGCCATGGGCTGAGCGGGGGCCGGGAGACCCAGTACTTC. The chain is built from TRBV3-1 (or the pseudogene TRBV3-2) and TRBJ2-5; the match to TRBD2 covers 8 bases. Germline V gene lookup returns CDR1 LGHDT and CDR2 YNNKEL (reference sequence). V lost 3 bases, J lost 5 bases, and 11 bases stayed unmatched. The CDR3 spans 16 residues.

The chain combines TRBV7-8 with TRBJ1-5, with a tentative D call TRBD1 (5 bases). V shed 5 bases and J shed 0 bases, with 17 bases lying between them. The germline V gene encodes CDR1 SGHVS and CDR2 FQNEAQ. This CDR3 region has 17 residues. The CDR3 coding sequence is TGTGCCAGCAGCAGAGAACGAGGGACTCTTAGCAATCAGCCCCAGCATTTT. This translates into CASSRERGTLSNQPQHF.

This rearrangement joins TRBV28 to TRBJ1-5, with D unclear. The CDR3 runs to 14 residues. The V and J ends lost 6 bases and 4 bases respectively, with 13 bases between them. Germline CDR1 and CDR2: MDHEN and SYDVKM. The chain's CDR3 is CASSRPPGNQPQHF. DNA of the CDR3: TGTGCCAGCAGCCGACCTCCGGGGAATCAGCCCCAGCATTTT. Full variable domain (outside the CDR3, taken from reference TRBV28 and TRBJ1-5): DVKVTQSSRYLVKRTGEKVFLECVQDMDHENMFWYRQDPGLGLRLIYFSYDVKMKEKGDIPEGYSVSREKKERFSLILESASTNQTSMYLCASSRPPGNQPQHFGDGTRLSIL.

CDR3 in DNA: TGTGCCAGCAGCTTAGGTCCGGGGACAATCAATTCACCCCTCCACTTT. Protein product: CASSLGPGTINSPLHF. This chain uses TRBV7-6 with TRBJ1-6; a possible D gene is TRBD1 (6 bases). The ends were cut back, 1 base at V and 7 bases at J, with 14 bases in the middle. This CDR3 spans 16 amino acids. Germline CDR1 SGHVS, CDR2 FNYEAQ.

The V gene is TRBV7-6, the J gene TRBJ2-3, with TRBD2 identical over 8 bases. With V trimmed by 5 bases and J by 5 bases, 12 bases remained unmatched. Germline assignment: CDR1 SGHVS and CDR2 FNYEAQ. This CDR3 spans 16 amino acids. The CDR3 spells CASSERGGRLQDTQYF. In nucleotides, the CDR3 is TGTGCCAGCAGCGAACGGGGGGGGAGGCTACAAGATACGCAGTATTTT. Using reference TRBV7-6 and TRBJ2-3 for the parts outside the CDR3, the full variable domain is GAGVSQSPRYKVTKRGQDVALRCDPISGHVSLYWYRQALGQGPEFLTYFNYEAQQDKSGLPNDRFSAERPEGSISTLTIQRTEQRDSAMYRCASSERGGRLQDTQYFGPGTRLTVL.

The chain employs TRBV2 and TRBJ1-3; TRBD1 might be the D (5 bases). The length of the CDR3 is 13 residues. V was clipped by 5 bases and J by 8 bases, with 13 bases between them. Per the germline V gene, CDR1 is SNHLY and CDR2 is FYNNEI. The CDR3 loop reads CASSRDSEDTIYF. The CDR3 DNA reads as TGTGCCAGCAGTCGCGACAGTGAGGACACCATATATTTT.

The V and J genes are TRBV24-1 and TRBJ2-5; D perhaps matches TRBD1 (5 bases). This CDR3 has 13 amino acids. Between the trimmed V and J ends, which lost 9 bases and 1 base, there was a span of 11 bases. Germline CDR1 reads KGHDR; CDR2 reads SFDVKD. Written as DNA, the CDR3 is TGTGCCACCGAAGGGGTCGCCCAAGAGACCCAGTACTTC. Protein product: CATEGVAQETQYF.

The chain's CDR3 is CASNQAGLGNTIYF. The CDR3 bases are TGTGCCAGCAACCAGGCAGGGTTAGGAAACACCATATATTTT. The V and J genes are TRBV6-5 and TRBJ1-3; D might be TRBD1 (5 bases). The ends were cut back, 7 bases at V and 4 bases at J, with 14 bases in the middle. The length of the CDR3 is 14 residues. Germline V gene lookup returns CDR1 MNHEY and CDR2 SVGAGI.

The chain is built from TRBV12-3 or TRBV12-4 and TRBJ1-1; no firm D call. V gave up 6 bases and J gave up 4 bases, with 12 bases separating them. This CDR3 is built from 13 residues. The CDR3 DNA reads as TGTGCCAGCAGAGAGGTAACAACCACTGAAGCTTTCTTT. It translates to CASREVTTTEAFF.

The chain joins TRBV18 to TRBJ1-3, with 8 nucleotides matching TRBD1. CDR3 size: 15 residues. Germline-derived CDR1 and CDR2 are KGHSH and LQKENI. Germline trimming cut 4 bases from V and 5 bases from J; bases unmatched to any gene: 7. The DNA for the CDR3 is TGTGCCAGCTCACTGACGGACAGGGAGAGAAACACCATATATTTT. It specifies CASSLTDRERNTIYF.

The chain carries TRBV4-1 and TRBJ1-5; D might be TRBD1 (6 bases). Germline V gene lookup returns CDR1 MGHRA and CDR2 YSYEKL. V lost 2 bases to trimming and J lost 1 base, with 9 bases between them. The CDR3 runs 15 residues. The CDR3 bases are TGCGCCAGCAGCCAATACGACAGGAGCAATCAGCCCCAGCATTTT. It codes for CASSQYDRSNQPQHF.

This clone was seen more than once but under ten times. The chain employs TRBV5-8 and TRBJ1-4; D possibly corresponds to TRBD1 (5 bases). The CDR3 loop spans 16 amino acids. The V gene's germline CDR1 is SGHTS and CDR2 YDEGEE. Trimming cost V 4 bases and J 8 bases, with 21 bases left between them. CDR3 sequence (DNA): TGTGCCAGCAGCCCGTCCGGGGGGGTCTGGGGCGAAAAACTGTTTTTT. It encodes CASSPSGGVWGEKLFF.

The gene calls are TRBV28 and TRBJ1-2; perhaps TRBD1 as D (6 bases). Germline loops: CDR1 MDHEN, CDR2 SYDVKM. The V and J ends lost 7 bases and 6 bases respectively, with 18 bases between them. This CDR3 has 14 residues. As DNA, the CDR3 is TGTGCCAGCAAACCTTTAACAGGGTCGCATGGCTACACCTTC. It specifies CASKPLTGSHGYTF.

This chain connects TRBV5-8 to TRBJ1-1; D remains unclear. V was trimmed by 1 base and J by 7 bases, leaving 11 bases between them. CDR1 and CDR2 from the germline V gene are SGHTS and YDEGEE. The CDR3 contains 13 residues. CDR3 amino acids: CASSLRGIVEAFF. The CDR3 nucleotides read TGTGCCAGCAGCTTGCGGGGAATAGTTGAAGCTTTCTTT. The whole variable domain, filled in from reference TRBV5-8 and TRBJ1-1, reads EAGVTQSPTHLIKTRGQQATLRCSPISGHTSVYWYQQALGLGLQFLLWYDEGEERNRGNFPPRFSGRQFPNYSSELNVNALELEDSALYLCASSLRGIVEAFFGQGTRLTVV.

The chain carries TRBV27 and TRBJ1-4; weak D call: TRBD1 (5 bases). The CDR3 runs 16 residues. V lost 3 bases, J lost 4 bases, and 15 bases lay in between. Germline V gene sequence: CDR1 MNHEY, CDR2 SMNVEV (reference sequence). CDR3 protein: CASSLQGPPFNEKLFF. CDR3 nucleotides: TGTGCCAGCAGTTTGCAGGGCCCCCCATTTAATGAAAAACTGTTTTTT.